The 12 T cell receptor beta chains below all came from one sample that was sequenced in a study of liver allograft versus peripheral blood T cells. Study-wide background: In transplanted livers, T cell receptor repertoires were compared with those found in the recipients' peripheral blood.

TCRdb itself ran the reads through MiXCR, one entry per CDR3 protein. The sample yields roughly 7,000 distinct CDR3 sequences, around 18% seen once. Every receptor here comes from a human patient who had a liver transplant. Some T cells may be the graft donor's.

This clonotype qualifies as medium-sized (0.01 to 0.1%). The genes are TRBV13 and TRBJ2-2; 7 bases agree with TRBD1. This CDR3 is 13 amino acids long. With V trimmed by 5 bases and J by 11 bases, 8 bases remained unmatched. Germline V lookup: CDR1 PRHDT, CDR2 FYEKMQ (reference sequence). The CDR3: CASSPGTARELFF. DNA for the CDR3: TGTGCCAGCAGCCCCGGGACAGCCAGAGAGCTGTTTTTT.

This chain links TRBV19 with TRBJ2-7; D unresolved. The CDR3 runs to 13 residues. Trimming removed 0 bases from V and 0 bases from J, with 3 bases in between. Per germline, CDR1 LNHDA and CDR2 SQIVND (reference sequence). The chain's CDR3 is CASSIDFSYEQYF. The CDR3 DNA follows: TGTGCCAGTAGTATAGATTTCTCCTACGAGCAGTACTTC.

In its sample, this clonotype ranks as medium-sized. The chain has TRBV29-1 and TRBJ1-1, with a possible D match to TRBD1 (5 bases). The CDR3 has 11 amino acids. Germline V gene sequence: CDR1 SQVTM, CDR2 ANQGSEA. Trimming pared 5 bases from V and 4 bases from J, leaving 8 bases between. The CDR3 bases are TGCAGCGTTTTGAGGGGCACTGAAGCTTTCTTT. It specifies CSVLRGTEAFF.

This clonotype is categorized as medium-sized. V gene TRBV6-2 or TRBV6-3 combines with J gene TRBJ1-2; possibly TRBD1 for D (6 bases). Germline V gene lookup returns CDR1 MNHEY and CDR2 SVGEGT. CDR3 length equals 14 residues. Trimming removed 5 bases from V and 1 base from J, with 11 bases in between. The CDR3 protein is CASSDGQFNYGYTF. In DNA form, the CDR3 reads TGTGCCAGCAGTGACGGACAGTTTAACTATGGCTACACCTTC.

V usage is TRBV20-1 and J usage is TRBJ2-1, with TRBD2 matching over 10 bases. CDR3 size: 15 residues. V was clipped by 6 bases and J by 2 bases; unmatched bases: 7. CDR1 is DFQATT, CDR2 SNEGSKA, per germline (reference sequence). CDR3 loop: CSARGGLATYNEQFF. The CDR3 DNA follows: TGCAGTGCCAGGGGGGGACTAGCGACCTACAATGAGCAGTTCTTC.

In this sample, this clonotype turned up a few times. The chain joins TRBV14 to TRBJ1-2; no clear D gene. Trimming removed 1 base from V and 8 bases from J, with 11 bases in between. From germline, CDR1 is SGHDN and CDR2 FVKESK. This CDR3 comprises 13 residues. CDR3 protein: CASSQGGRGGYTF. DNA for the CDR3: TGTGCCAGCAGCCAAGGAGGACGGGGAGGCTACACCTTC. The whole variable domain, remainder taken from reference TRBV14 and TRBJ1-2, is EAGVTQFPSHSVIEKGQTVTLRCDPISGHDNLYWYRRVMGKEIKFLLHFVKESKQDESGMPNNRFLAERTGGTYSTLKVQPAELEDSGVYFCASSQGGRGGYTFGSGTRLTVV.

The chain has TRBV28 and TRBJ2-7; D is possibly TRBD1 or TRBD2 (5 bases each). The CDR3 consists of 12 residues. Trimming cost V 5 bases and J 6 bases, with 11 bases left between them. Germline V gene sequence: CDR1 MDHEN, CDR2 SYDVKM. The CDR3 sequence is CASSRGTGEQYF. The CDR3 DNA is TGTGCCAGCAGTAGAGGGACCGGCGAGCAGTACTTC.

The rearrangement joins TRBV7-9 to TRBJ2-7; the match to TRBD1 covers 7 bases. Germline CDR1 is SEHNR and CDR2 is FQNEAQ (reference sequence). The CDR3 has 13 amino acids. V shed 2 bases and J 6 bases; nucleotides not matched to a gene: 4. CDR3 sequence (DNA): TGTGCCAGCAGCTTAAGGAACAGGGGCGAGCAGTACTTC. The encoded protein is CASSLRNRGEQYF.

CDR3 amino acids: CASSPLMGGKGYTF. DNA for the CDR3: TGTGCCAGCAGCCCCCTAATGGGAGGGAAAGGCTACACCTTC. The chain employs TRBV5-5 and TRBJ1-2, with no clear D. The ends were cut back, 4 bases at V and 8 bases at J, with 18 bases in the middle. The V gene's germline CDR1 is SGHKS and CDR2 YYEKEE (reference sequence). The CDR3 covers 14 residues. Combining the CDR3 with reference TRBV5-5 and TRBJ1-2 gives the whole variable domain DAGVTQSPTHLIKTRGQQVTLRCSPISGHKSVSWYQQVLGQGPQFIFQYYEKEERGRGNFPDRFSARQFPNYSSELNVNALLLGDSALYLCASSPLMGGKGYTFGSGTRLTVV.

This clonotype was counted a few times. The V gene is TRBV9, the J gene TRBJ1-1; maybe TRBD1 (5 bases). This CDR3 comprises 14 residues. Trimming removed 3 bases from V and 4 bases from J, with 13 bases in between. Germline CDR1 reads SGDLS; CDR2 reads YYNGEE. The CDR3 DNA reads TGTGCCAGCAGCGGGTCACCGGGGGGCACTGAAGCTTTCTTT. Translated, it gives CASSGSPGGTEAFF.

This clonotype was seen repeatedly, ten times or more. The CDR3 spells CASSLGRYYGYTF. The DNA of the CDR3 is TGTGCCAGCAGCCTGGGACGGTACTATGGCTACACCTTC. The V and J genes are TRBV27 and TRBJ1-2, with D tentatively TRBD1 (5 bases). V was pared by 6 bases and J by 3 bases, with 11 bases between. This CDR3 is built from 13 residues. The germline CDR1 and CDR2 sequences are MNHEY and SMNVEV (reference sequence).

This clonotype is deemed medium-sized. This chain uses TRBV27 with TRBJ1-2, with D maybe TRBD1 (5 bases). Trimming removed 2 bases from V and 4 bases from J, with 8 bases in between. The CDR3 sequence is 13 residues long. Germline CDR1 reads MNHEY; CDR2 reads SMNVEV (reference sequence). This chain's CDR3 is CASSLRGAYGYTF. DNA for the CDR3: TGTGCCAGCAGTTTAAGGGGAGCCTATGGCTACACCTTC.